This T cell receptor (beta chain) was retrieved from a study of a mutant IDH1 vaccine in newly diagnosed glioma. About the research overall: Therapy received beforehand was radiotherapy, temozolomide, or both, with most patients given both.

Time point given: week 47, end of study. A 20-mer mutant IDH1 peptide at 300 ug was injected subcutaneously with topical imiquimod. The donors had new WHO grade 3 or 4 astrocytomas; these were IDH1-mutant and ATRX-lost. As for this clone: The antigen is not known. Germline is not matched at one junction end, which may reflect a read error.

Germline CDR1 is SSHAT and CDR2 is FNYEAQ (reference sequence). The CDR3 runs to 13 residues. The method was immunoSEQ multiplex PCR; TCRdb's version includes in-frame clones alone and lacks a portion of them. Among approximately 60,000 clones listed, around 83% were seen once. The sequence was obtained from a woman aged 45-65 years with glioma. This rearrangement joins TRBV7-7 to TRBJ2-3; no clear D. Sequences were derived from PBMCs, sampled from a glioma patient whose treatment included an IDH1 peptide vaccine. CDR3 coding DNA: TGTGCTAGCAGCTCAACTGGTGGAACCACGCAGTATTTT. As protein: CASSSTGGTTQYF.